The sequence of this TCR beta chain was determined in a study of neurological immune-mediated disorders. This clonotype appeared many times. TCRdb re-derived calls from the 5' RACE reads in MiXCR, one entry per CDR3 protein. The data hold tens of thousands of distinct CDR3 sequences, with 3% to 4% observed a single time. Trimming cost V 4 bases and J 3 bases; bases outside gene matches: 4. In germline, CDR1 is LGHDT, CDR2 YNNKEL (reference sequence). The CDR3 has 14 amino acids. Sequencing was carried out using PBMCs. J is TRBJ2-5 and V is TRBV3-1, with 8 bases lining up with TRBD1. This clonotype was obtained from a woman in her forties or fifties with multiple sclerosis. CDR3 sequence (DNA): TGTGCCAGCAGCCGCAGACAGGGGAAAGAGACCCAGTACTTC. It codes for CASSRRQGKETQYF.